The entry that follows covers one T cell receptor beta chain sequence. What antigen it recognizes has not been identified. Within one base of it there is no much larger clone, and no base qualities were kept. This specimen comes from a study of shared clonotypes between healthy human individuals (dated by TCRdb to 2020 to 2021). About the study as a whole: The cohort comprised a couple of women and a few men aged 18 to 49 years. Per donor, three plates each were used for CD4 naive and CD4 memory, two for CD8 naive, and one for CD8 memory. Blood TCR repertoires of roughly 5 healthy adults were deeply sequenced to estimate repertoire size and the extent of clonotype sharing between individuals. Per donor, leukapheresis produced somewhere between about 0.85 and 9.5 billion PBMCs. To increase sequencing depth and limit assay-specific biases, TCR repertoire library preparation and sequencing were carried out by different laboratories using diverse techniques. The study at large found these results: Incomplete sequencing was indicated by rarefaction of sorted-subset datasets, despite the large sequencing depth. Across a handful of donors, about 4.5% of naive CD4, roughly 3.3% of naive CD8, around 2.5% of memory CD4, and roughly 0.4% of memory CD8 clonotypes were shared. The small number of donors limited the genetic and exposure-history diversity represented. Sampling was limited to blood, and TCR repertoires in tissue likely differ from TCR repertoires in blood. Pairwise subsampling led to the expectation that sequencing depth would affect the degree of clonotype sharing among donors. Compared with non-shared clonotypes, clonotypes shared by all four sorted-subset donors had higher generation probabilities. Larger estimated clonotype richness was generally found for naive subsets than for memory subsets.

The donors were healthy, HIV-negative adults who had no recently reported acute infections or vaccinations. All donors were Caucasian adults living in Nashville, Tennessee, USA. CD4+ T cells were enriched by magnetic negative selection, after which naive cells were positively selected on CD45RA and the negative fraction was taken as the memory subset. Blood was obtained by leukapheresis, after which PBMCs were separated by Ficoll-Histopaque density gradient centrifugation and cryopreserved in liquid nitrogen vapor phase. Analytical flow cytometry was used to check the purity and quantity of each magnetically sorted T cell population. Genomic DNA was isolated from each sorted fraction and quantified by UV absorbance on a Nanodrop 2000c. TCR CDR3 regions were amplified from genomic DNA by multiplex PCR using the deep immunoSEQ assay. Genomic DNA extracted from each cell subset was distributed evenly over all wells of several immunoSEQ 96-well plates, and each plate served as one replicate. For sorted subsets, each replicate PCR was loaded with 200 ng genomic DNA, equivalent to some 27,000 T cell genomes. The purified libraries were quantified using a Qubit 3.0 fluorometer, sized with a Bioanalyzer 2100, and then quantified again using the KAPA Library Quantification kit. Each immunoSEQ 96-well plate was sequenced on its own single-read 150-cycle Illumina NextSeq 550 flow cell. The authors processed their data as follows. Because the immunoSEQ output held only junctional sequences and lacked quality scores, the filtering could not match the filtering applied to full-length reads. Sequences were annotated with PyIR, a Python wrapper for IgBLAST v1.9, using IMGT germline references to assign V/J genes and CDR3. Reads with weak V/J assignments (E-value above 1e-6), missing CDR3, stop codons, out-of-frame junctions, or ambiguous translated residues were removed. V3J clonotypes were defined as sequences sharing an identical inferred V gene, J gene, and CDR3 amino acid sequence. The percentage overlap between two repertoires was calculated by dividing the number of shared unique clonotypes by the size of the smaller repertoire. Repertoire richness was assessed with RTK rarefaction, the Chao1 estimator, and Recon v2.1 estimates of unobserved clonotypes. OLGA was used to compute generation probabilities for all TCRbeta clonotypes that the gDNA method yielded from a handful of donors. The clones in this table, taken by TCRdb from immuneACCESS, are in-frame only. Not every clone is retained; where verified, under half of the shortfall comes from an unresolved V gene, and the cause of the rest is unknown. V and J calls plus clone size are reproduced from that table; the DNA served to infer D and trimming. The sample contains about 960,000 clones, over 75% of them found a single time. The ten top clones hold 1.5% of the sample.

The specimen sequenced was memory CD4+ T cells sorted from blood. The label giving this sample's cell subset or site can be read as: CD45RA-negative fraction. This receptor was obtained from a man aged 18 to 30 in good health.

This receptor has the CDR3 CASSLERTVTDTQYF. The DNA reads TGCGCCAGCAGCCTCGAGCGTACAGTCACAGATACGCAGTATTTT. Rearrangement joined TRBV5-1 to TRBJ2-3; the D gene cannot be resolved reliably. V sheds 4 bases and J sheds 2 bases, leaving 14 bases between their ends. Looking up the germline V gene yields CDR1 SGHRS and CDR2 YFSETQ. The CDR3 measures 15 amino acids from cysteine to phenylalanine. Only the CDR3 part of the read is kept: 45 bases, read in frame from the first base.